Sequencing of this TCR beta chain was carried out in a study of somatic mutations in cytotoxic T cells in rheumatoid arthritis. As for the study in general: Flow sorting at nearly 100% purity was applied to some V beta antibody-stained T-cell populations, which included V beta1+ cells sequenced for TCRB. General study points: Among rheumatoid arthritis patients and age-matched healthy controls, CD8+ T-cell clonality was not significantly different. Antigen specificity of the expanded CD8+ clones was not determined.

Comments on this clone: Its cognate antigen is unknown.

Positive selection with magnetic beads achieved the isolation of CD4+ and CD8+ cells, followed by a flow cytometry check of purity. CDR1 and CDR2 (germline): MGHRA, YSYEKL. The CDR3 is 12 residues long. Trimming removed 6 bases at V and 1 base at J, with 7 bases between. Only in-frame clones appear in the TCRdb table, and some are missing; sequencing was by immunoSEQ multiplex PCR. The sample holds some 29,000 clones, around 90% seen once. The V gene is TRBV4-1, the J gene TRBJ2-7; no firm D call. Sequenced material: CD8+ T cells sorted from blood. This sequence originates from an adult with rheumatoid arthritis. The CDR3 DNA sequence: TGCGCCAGCAGAGGGATATCCTACGAGCAGTACTTC. It translates to CASRGISYEQYF.